Listed here are 7 T cell receptor beta chains from one sample, sequenced in a study of T cells in Graves' hyperthyroidism and ophthalmopathy. TCR beta CDR3 sequences were amplified from RNA transcripts. The HTBI primer set was used in a first-round RT-PCR of the TCR CDR3. From the multiplex PCR reads, TCRdb called clonotypes with MiXCR, one entry per CDR3 protein. The sample records hundreds of thousands of distinct CDR3 sequences, around 40% being singletons. The sequencing input was blood. These receptors all stem from a middle-aged woman with Graves' hyperthyroidism.

This clonotype has at least ten counts. The chain is built from TRBV2 and TRBJ2-5; 7 bases map to TRBD2. CDR3 size: 14 residues. The V gene end was trimmed by 8 bases and the J gene end by 0 bases; junction bases not matched to a gene: 6. In germline, CDR1 is SNHLY, CDR2 FYNNEI. Here the CDR3 reads CASRRLADQETQYF. The DNA for the CDR3 is TGTGCCAGCCGCCGTCTAGCGGACCAAGAGACCCAGTACTTC.

This chain connects TRBV10-3 to TRBJ2-2; 10 bases agree with TRBD2. The CDR3 consists of 12 residues. J lost 6 bases, V lost 11 bases, and 3 bases had no gene match. Germline CDR1 reads ENHRY; CDR2 reads SYGVKD. The CDR3 DNA reads TGTGCCGGGCTAGCGGGGGCCGGGGAGCTGTTTTTT. Translating gives CAGLAGAGELFF.

The chain has TRBV9 and TRBJ2-2; D is uncertain. Trimming cost V 0 bases and J 0 bases, with 12 bases left between them. The CDR3 totals 17 residues. Germline values: CDR1 SGDLS, CDR2 YYNGEE. The CDR3 here is CASSVAFYYTNTGELFF. The CDR3 coding sequence is TGTGCCAGCAGCGTAGCATTTTACTACACGAACACCGGGGAGCTGTTTTTT.

This clonotype has at least ten counts. J is TRBJ2-2 and V is TRBV29-1; no clear D. Germline CDR1 SQVTM, CDR2 ANQGSEA. Trimming took off 4 bases at V and 0 bases at J, with 21 bases between the two ends. CDR3 length: 18 residues. CDR3 sequence: CSVANGLSSRTNTGELFF. As DNA, the CDR3 is TGCAGCGTTGCCAACGGTCTAAGCTCGAGAACGAACACCGGGGAGCTGTTTTTT.

This clonotype was picked up a small number of times. V gene TRBV6-2 or TRBV6-3 combines with J gene TRBJ1-1; weak D call: TRBD1 (5 bases). This CDR3 spans 12 amino acids. V was clipped by 5 bases and J by 12 bases, with 16 bases between them. The germline V gene has CDR1 MNHEY and CDR2 SVGEGT. CDR3 region: CASSPAEGRTFF. The DNA of the CDR3 is TGTGCCAGCAGTCCAGCCGAGGGGAGGACTTTCTTT.

The chain is built from TRBV5-6 and TRBJ1-1, with TRBD1 as a possible D gene (5 bases). Germline V gives CDR1 SGHDT, CDR2 YYEEEE. Trimming removed 4 bases from V and 4 bases from J, with 20 bases in between. This CDR3 has 16 residues. CDR3 coding DNA: TGTGCCAGCAGCCCCAGGACAAGTATGCTGCGCACTGAAGCTTTCTTT. Its protein product is CASSPRTSMLRTEAFF. The whole variable domain, remainder taken from reference TRBV5-6 and TRBJ1-1, is DAGVTQSPTHLIKTRGQQVTLRCSPKSGHDTVSWYQQALGQGPQFIFQYYEEEERQRGNFPDRFSGHQFPNYSSELNVNALLLGDSALYLCASSPRTSMLRTEAFFGQGTRLTVV.

This clonotype was seen ten or more times. The chain joins TRBV10-2 to TRBJ1-1; 7 bases map to TRBD1. The CDR3 contains 12 residues. Germline V CDR1 and CDR2: WSHSY, SAAADI. The J segment lost 6 bases and the V segment lost 7 bases, leaving 5 bases of the junction unmatched. CDR3 in DNA: TGCGCCAGCAAAGAGACAGGGTCTGAAGCTTTCTTT. As protein: CASKETGSEAFF.